The rows below give T cell receptor beta chains drawn from one sample of a study of shared clonotypes between healthy human individuals. The assay was immunoSEQ multiplex PCR, and TCRdb's table has in-frame clones only and misses some. The data contain about 1.5 million clones, 95% to 99% of them singletons. The specimen was naive CD4+ T cells sorted from blood. Receptor source: a man aged 25-45 years in good health. Each CDR3 is given with its conserved first and last residue. Each record gives: J gene, CDR3 length, D gene, V gene, clone size, CDR3 protein, CDR3 DNA. The D gene is left open where the match is weak. Size values are once, few and many counts, or a class for expanded clones, and some rows have none.

TRBJ2-7,14,-,TRBV7-9,-,CASSNSGPPYEQYF,TGTGCCAGCAGTAATTCCGGGCCACCCTACGAGCAGTACTTC
TRBJ1-1,13,-,TRBV7-9,-,CVSAQVWETEAFF,TGTGTCTCAGCTCAGGTGTGGGAAACTGAAGCTTTCTTT
TRBJ2-7,16,-,TRBV7-3,-,CASSLGAEVTFYEQYF,TGTGCCAGCAGCTTAGGCGCAGAAGTCACCTTCTACGAGCAGTACTTC
TRBJ2-7,14,-,TRBV6-5,-,CASTSRTDSYEQYF,TGTGCCAGCACTTCCCGGACAGACTCCTACGAGCAGTACTTC
TRBJ2-3,13,-,TRBV7-3,-,CASSPNLGDTQYF,TGTGCCAGCAGTCCCAATCTCGGGGATACGCAGTATTTT
TRBJ1-5,15,TRBD1,TRBV5-4,-,CASSWGGQADQPQHF,TGTGCCAGCAGCTGGGGAGGACAGGCGGATCAGCCCCAGCATTTT
TRBJ2-6,16,TRBD2,TRBV27,-,CASSPQLGAGVNVLTF,TGTGCCAGCAGTCCCCAACTAGGGGCGGGGGTGAACGTCCTGACTTTC
TRBJ2-7,14,TRBD2,TRBV10-3,once,CAISGGGISYEQYF,TGTGCCATCAGTGGGGGGGGAATCTCCTACGAGCAGTACTTC
TRBJ1-1,14,TRBD1,TRBV5-4,-,CASSRGQGNTEAFF,TGTGCCAGCAGCCGCGGACAGGGGAACACTGAAGCTTTCTTT
TRBJ1-2,17,-,TRBV2,-,CASNGAAWGVANYGYTF,TGTGCCAGCAACGGAGCCGCTTGGGGGGTAGCTAACTATGGCTACACCTTC